Shown below are 2 T cell receptor beta chains from a single sample sequenced in a study of cytomegalovirus exposure and HLA in healthy donors. The PCR ran on 60 Vbeta and 13 Jbeta primers. Profiling relied on immunoSEQ multiplex PCR, and the TCRdb table lists in-frame clones only, not all of them. The data hold approximately 190,000 clones, with approximately 85% observed a single time. Sample: PBMCs. All receptors come from a woman between 18 and 29 years old in good health and CMV-seronegative.

J is TRBJ2-7 and V is TRBV11-3, with TRBD2 as a possible D gene (5 bases). Germline V gene data show CDR1 as SGHNT and CDR2 as YENEEA. V lost 5 bases, J lost 1 base, and 12 bases lay in between. CDR3 length: 14 residues. In DNA form, the CDR3 reads TGTGCCAGCAGCCCCCGGGGTGATTCCTACGAGCAGTACTTC. As protein: CASSPRGDSYEQYF.

For the CDR3, the DNA is TGTGCCTGGAGTTGGGCCTCTGGGGCCAACGTCCTGACTTTC. It specifies CAWSWASGANVLTF. This chain joins TRBV30 and TRBJ2-6; no firm D call. Germline values: CDR1 GTSNPN, CDR2 SVGIG (reference sequence). The CDR3 runs 14 residues. With 2 bases removed from V and 0 bases from J, the gap between germline ends came to 5 bases.